The present T cell receptor beta chain was sequenced within a study of blood T cell repertoires in COVID-19. Study background: The United States, Italy and Spain provided the acute and convalescent COVID-19 samples.

In the authors' workflow: Estimated nucleated cell counts came from reference gene primer amplification. Some clones are missing from TCRdb's copy, which holds only in-frame ones; the method was immunoSEQ multiplex PCR. That table is the source of V, J and clone size, and D and trimming were worked out from the DNA. The sample includes more than 55,000 clones, 75% to 90% of them seen just once. Between the trimmed V and J ends, which lost 7 bases and 3 bases, there was a span of 13 bases. This CDR3 has 15 amino acids. From germline, CDR1 is SNHLY and CDR2 FYNNEI. The source material was peripheral blood. The rearrangement links TRBV2 to TRBJ2-6; D is unresolved. The source of this sequence is a human donor with active COVID-19. The donor label of this sample is uncertain. The CDR3 nucleotides are TGTGCCAGCAATTCGGCTGGGCTTGGGGCCAACGTCCTGACTTTC. As protein: CASNSAGLGANVLTF.